This T cell receptor beta chain is drawn from a study of radiotherapy plus CTLA-4 blockade in lung cancer. Looking at the study overall: Objective responses were recorded in about a sixth of patients, with disease control recorded in 25% to 40%.

As to this clone: Its antigen is still unknown.

Patients had chemo-refractory metastatic non-small-cell lung cancer and received focal radiation plus CTLA-4 blockade that used ipilimumab. Study observations and caveats: Early shifts in blood T cell clones, with interferon-beta, reportedly predicted response best.

This CDR3 comprises 13 residues. Germline assignment: CDR1 MNHEY and CDR2 SVGAGI. V lost 5 bases and J lost 7, with 11 bases in between. This table comes from immunoSEQ multiplex PCR, and its TCRdb copy is limited to in-frame clones, with some not included. The sample shows approximately 89,000 clones, 60% to 85% of them seen only once. The sequence derives from a human donor with non-small cell lung cancer who had a partial response to radiotherapy plus ipilimumab. Some clones in this sample may be carry-over from other donors' samples. The chain carries TRBV6-5 and TRBJ1-4; D possibly corresponds to TRBD1 (5 bases). Sequences were derived from peripheral blood, sampled from a patient treated with radiotherapy plus ipilimumab. In DNA, the CDR3 is TGTGCCAGCAGTGTCGGACACCGTGAAAAACTGTTTTTT. It yields the protein CASSVGHREKLFF.